This TCR beta chain is from a study of T cells after yellow fever vaccination. V shed 1 base and J shed 2 bases, with 8 bases lying between them. The CDR3 consists of 13 residues. CDR1 and CDR2 (germline): DFQATT, SNEGSKA (reference sequence). Study-level points and caveats: Few clonotypes appeared in both CD4 and CD8 compartments. In post-booster samples, most primary-vaccination clones reappeared (96% CD4, about 91% CD8).

Many counts were recorded for this clonotype. Antigen: not known. TCRdb re-analysed the 5' RACE reads in MiXCR, keeping a single row per CDR3 protein. Of about 69,000 distinct CDR3 sequences in the sample, 4.5% to 7.5% were seen once. The specimen comprised CD4+ T cells sorted from PBMCs, sampled less than 16 days after the first yellow fever vaccination. The receptor was derived from a man in his late teens or twenties who received the YFV17D yellow fever vaccine. The V and J genes are TRBV20-1 and TRBJ2-5; D assignment may be TRBD1 or TRBD2 (5 bases each). This CDR3 is CSARVGVQETQYF. The CDR3 bases are TGCAGTGCTAGAGTGGGGGTGCAAGAGACCCAGTACTTC.